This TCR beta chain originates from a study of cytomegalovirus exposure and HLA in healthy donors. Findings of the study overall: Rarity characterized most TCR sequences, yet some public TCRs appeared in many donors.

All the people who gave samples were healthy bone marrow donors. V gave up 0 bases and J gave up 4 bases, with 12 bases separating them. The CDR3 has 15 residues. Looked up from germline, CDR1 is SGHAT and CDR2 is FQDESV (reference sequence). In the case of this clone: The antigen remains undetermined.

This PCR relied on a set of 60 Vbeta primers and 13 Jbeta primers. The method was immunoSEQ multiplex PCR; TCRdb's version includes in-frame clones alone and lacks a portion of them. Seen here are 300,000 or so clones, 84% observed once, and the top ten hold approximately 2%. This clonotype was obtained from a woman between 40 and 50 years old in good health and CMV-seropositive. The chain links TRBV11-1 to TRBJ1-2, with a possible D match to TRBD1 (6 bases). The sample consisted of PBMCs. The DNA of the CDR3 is TGTGCCAGCAGCTTAGCACCCGACAGGTCCTATGGCTACACCTTC. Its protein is CASSLAPDRSYGYTF.